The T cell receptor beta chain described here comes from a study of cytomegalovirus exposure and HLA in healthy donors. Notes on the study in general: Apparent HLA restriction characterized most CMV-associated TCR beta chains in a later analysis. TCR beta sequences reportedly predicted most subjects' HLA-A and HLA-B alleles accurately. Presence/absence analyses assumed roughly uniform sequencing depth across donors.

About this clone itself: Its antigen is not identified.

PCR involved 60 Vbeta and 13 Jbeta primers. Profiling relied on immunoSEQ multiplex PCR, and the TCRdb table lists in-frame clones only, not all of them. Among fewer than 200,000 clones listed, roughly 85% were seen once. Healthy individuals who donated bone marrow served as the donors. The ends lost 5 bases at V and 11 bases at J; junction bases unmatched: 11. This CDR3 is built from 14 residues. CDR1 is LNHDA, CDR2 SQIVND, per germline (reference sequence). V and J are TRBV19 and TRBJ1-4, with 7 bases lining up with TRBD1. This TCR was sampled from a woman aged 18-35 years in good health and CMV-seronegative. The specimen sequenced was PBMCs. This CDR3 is CASSSRQGSRKLFF. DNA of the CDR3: TGTGCCAGTAGTTCACGACAGGGCTCAAGGAAACTGTTTTTT.